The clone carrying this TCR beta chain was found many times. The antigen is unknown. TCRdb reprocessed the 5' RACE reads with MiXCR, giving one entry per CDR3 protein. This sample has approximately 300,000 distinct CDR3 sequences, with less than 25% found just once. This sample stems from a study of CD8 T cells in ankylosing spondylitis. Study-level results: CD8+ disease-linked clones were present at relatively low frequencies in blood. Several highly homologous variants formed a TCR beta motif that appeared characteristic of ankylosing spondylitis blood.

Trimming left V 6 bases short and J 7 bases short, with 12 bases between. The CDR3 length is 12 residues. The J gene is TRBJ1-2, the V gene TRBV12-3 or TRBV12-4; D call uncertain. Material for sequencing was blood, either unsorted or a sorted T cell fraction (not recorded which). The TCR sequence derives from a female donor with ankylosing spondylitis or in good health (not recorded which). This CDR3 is CASRGGFAGYTF. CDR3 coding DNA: TGTGCCAGCAGAGGAGGGTTTGCTGGCTACACCTTC.